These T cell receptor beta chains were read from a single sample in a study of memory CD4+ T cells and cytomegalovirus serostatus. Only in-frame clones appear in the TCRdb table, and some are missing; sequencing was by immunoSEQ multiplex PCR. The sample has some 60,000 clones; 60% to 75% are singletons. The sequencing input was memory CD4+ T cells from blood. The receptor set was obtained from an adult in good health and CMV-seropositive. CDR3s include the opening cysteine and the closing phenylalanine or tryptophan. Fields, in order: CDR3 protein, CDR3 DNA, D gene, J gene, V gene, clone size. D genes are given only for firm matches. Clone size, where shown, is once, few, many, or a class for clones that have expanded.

CASSQDPGGTQYF	TGCGCCAGCAGCCAAGATCCCGGGGGGACCCAGTACTTC	.	TRBJ2-5	TRBV4-3	.
CASRDSVENTEAFF	TGTGCCAGCAGAGACTCGGTGGAGAACACTGAAGCTTTCTTT	.	TRBJ1-1	TRBV25-1	.
CASSFPTGAPNTEAFF	TGTGCCAGCAGCTTCCCGACGGGGGCGCCCAACACTGAAGCTTTCTTT	.	TRBJ1-1	TRBV7-9	.
CAWTGRSDYGYTF	TGTGCCTGGACCGGAAGGTCCGACTATGGCTACACCTTC	.	TRBJ1-2	TRBV30	.
CASSSTSGTSEQYF	TGTGCCAGCAGCTCTACTAGCGGAACGAGCGAGCAGTACTTC	TRBD2	TRBJ2-7	TRBV7-9	few
CASTKGYF	TGTGCCAGCACCAAAGGGTATTTT	.	TRBJ2-3	TRBV21-1	.
CASRSDPNTEAFF	TGCGCCAGCAGGTCAGATCCGAACACTGAAGCTTTCTTT	.	TRBJ1-1	TRBV5-1	.
CASSRRDSDYGYTF	TGTGCCAGCAGTCGCCGGGACAGCGATTATGGCTACACCTTC	TRBD1	TRBJ1-2	TRBV6-5	.
CASAGGSGTDTQYF	TGTGCCAGCGCGGGCGGGAGCGGCACAGATACGCAGTATTTT	TRBD2	TRBJ2-3	TRBV7-2	few
CASSLDWSAYEQFF	TGTGCCAGCAGCTTAGATTGGAGCGCCTATGAGCAGTTCTTC	.	TRBJ2-1	TRBV7-2	.
CASSEDSGGNTGELFF	TGTGCCAGCAGTGAAGATAGCGGGGGCAACACCGGGGAGCTGTTTTTT	TRBD2	TRBJ2-2	TRBV2	few
CASSFYRAEKLFF	TGTGCCAGCAGCTTTTACAGGGCCGAAAAACTGTTTTTT	.	TRBJ1-4	TRBV5-6	.
CASSQDPGGRTEAFF	TGTGCCAGCAGCCAAGACCCAGGAGGGAGGACTGAAGCTTTCTTT	.	TRBJ1-1	TRBV14	once
CASTYRGYTF	TGTGCCAGCACCTACAGGGGCTACACCTTC	.	TRBJ1-2	TRBV2	.
CASSLLGYEQFF	TGTGCCAGCAGTTTATTGGGATATGAGCAGTTCTTC	.	TRBJ2-1	TRBV28	.
CASSLDRGQPQHF	TGTGCCAGCAGCTTAGACAGGGGGCAGCCCCAGCATTTT	TRBD1	TRBJ1-5	TRBV11-2	.
CASSSPSGPSDTQYF	TGTGCCAGCAGTTCACCTAGTGGTCCCTCCGATACGCAGTATTTT	.	TRBJ2-3	TRBV27	.
CASGPTGLETQYF	TGTGCCAGTGGGCCTACGGGGCTGGAGACCCAGTACTTC	.	TRBJ2-5	TRBV7-9	.
CASNRGGSNQPQHF	TGTGCCAGCAACAGGGGCGGAAGCAATCAGCCCCAGCATTTT	TRBD1	TRBJ1-5	TRBV2	few
CASSLAPEQTQYF	TGTGCCAGCAGCTTAGCGCCTGAGCAGACCCAGTACTTC	.	TRBJ2-5	TRBV7-3	.
CASSQELWYQETQYF	TGTGCCAGCAGCCAAGAATTGTGGTACCAAGAGACCCAGTACTTC	.	TRBJ2-5	TRBV4-2	few
CASEDEGEAFF	TGTGCCAGTGAGGATGAGGGGGAAGCTTTCTTT	.	TRBJ1-1	TRBV19	.
CASRTTVYAQPQHF	TGTGCCAGCAGAACCACAGTATACGCCCAGCCCCAGCATTTT	.	TRBJ1-5	TRBV6-5	.
CASSPRGSGSSTDTQYF	TGTGCCAGCTCACCCAGAGGGTCGGGGTCTAGCACAGATACGCAGTATTTT	.	TRBJ2-3	TRBV18	.
CASSLDVGTQYF	TGTGCCAGCAGCTTAGATGTCGGTACGCAGTATTTT	.	TRBJ2-3	TRBV7-9	.
CASSLTPRTEAFF	TGTGCCAGCAGCTTAACTCCCCGCACTGAAGCTTTCTTT	.	TRBJ1-1	TRBV7-2	many
CASSPPSSGANVLTF	TGTGCCAGCAGCCCGCCCTCCTCTGGGGCCAACGTCCTGACTTTC	.	TRBJ2-6	TRBV5-4	few
CASSSRTPIFEAFF	TGTGCCAGCAGTTCCCGGACCCCAATCTTCGAAGCTTTCTTT	.	TRBJ1-1	TRBV27	few
CASSRTMAQETQYF	TGTGCCAGCAGCAGGACTATGGCCCAAGAGACCCAGTACTTC	.	TRBJ2-5	TRBV5-6	.
CSARDLGKLFF	TGCAGTGCCAGGGACCTCGGTAAACTGTTTTTT	.	TRBJ1-4	TRBV20-1	.
CASNTLKTETGELFF	TGTGCCAGCAATACCCTTAAGACAGAGACCGGGGAGCTGTTTTTT	.	TRBJ2-2	TRBV27	.
CASSVRRDTEAFF	TGTGCCAGCAGTGTGCGTCGGGACACTGAAGCTTTCTTT	.	TRBJ1-1	TRBV2	.
CASSIKAGGLVWSQFF	TGTGCCAGCAGCATTAAAGCGGGAGGGCTGGTTTGGTCGCAGTTCTTC	TRBD2	TRBJ2-1	TRBV7-2	.
CASSSFRGGVGTGELFF	TGCGCCAGCAGCTCTTTCAGAGGCGGAGTCGGCACCGGGGAGCTGTTTTTT	.	TRBJ2-2	TRBV5-1	.
CAIKWGQAGYNEQFF	TGTGCCATCAAGTGGGGACAGGCGGGATACAATGAGCAGTTCTTC	TRBD1	TRBJ2-1	TRBV6-1	.
CASSQDRGDTQYF	TGCGCCAGCAGCCAAGATCGGGGAGATACGCAGTATTTT	.	TRBJ2-3	TRBV4-3	.
CASGAIPETQYF	TGTGCCAGCGGGGCTATTCCGGAGACCCAGTACTTC	.	TRBJ2-5	TRBV6-1	.
CSFRSGTGGGGYTF	TGCAGCTTCCGATCCGGGACAGGGGGCGGTGGCTACACCTTC	TRBD1	TRBJ1-2	TRBV29-1	.
CASSFGGISTDTQYF	TGTGCCAGCAGCTTCGGGGGGATAAGCACAGATACGCAGTATTTT	TRBD2	TRBJ2-3	TRBV7-6	.
CASSRGLQETQYF	TGCGCCAGCAGCCGCGGACTCCAAGAGACCCAGTACTTC	.	TRBJ2-5	TRBV4-1	.
CASSLVGWASGDNEQFF	TGCGCCAGCAGCCTTGTTGGGTGGGCTAGCGGAGACAATGAGCAGTTCTTC	TRBD2	TRBJ2-1	TRBV4-3	.
CASSERQGAGNEQFF	TGTGCCAGCAGCGAGCGACAGGGGGCAGGCAATGAGCAGTTCTTC	TRBD1	TRBJ2-1	TRBV9	.
CASSPSEGTPRYEQYF	TGTGCCAGCAGCCCTTCAGAGGGGACACCCCGTTACGAGCAGTACTTC	.	TRBJ2-7	TRBV5-5	.
CASSFNRRGEQYF	TGTGCCAGCAGCTTTAACAGGCGGGGCGAGCAGTACTTC	.	TRBJ2-7	TRBV7-2	.
CASSWGRKNTEAFF	TGTGCCAGCAGCTGGGGCCGAAAGAACACTGAAGCTTTCTTT	.	TRBJ1-1	TRBV7-2	.